The clone carrying this T cell receptor beta chain was observed once. Its antigen is as yet unknown. There are 16 residues in the CDR3. CDR1 is SGHNT, CDR2 YYREEE, per germline (reference sequence). Trimming at V came to 4 bases and at J to 5 bases, leaving 7 bases not matched to a gene. CD4+ T cells specific for antigen were expanded with viral peptide pools by the ViraFEST assay before sequencing. Between days 9 and 10 of culture, CD4+ T cells were separated out. Vaccine recipients, nucleocapsid antibody negative, had no prior SARS-CoV-2 infection. The entry originates in a study of vaccination effects on CD4 cells after COVID-19. Study findings and constraints: Convalescent patients were scarce, and early post-infection timepoints were absent. Whether induced by infection or by vaccine, clones showed marked clonal contraction late after vaccination.

Libraries were prepared by immunoSEQ multiplex PCR; TCRdb keeps only in-frame clonotypes and omits some of them. Of over 55,000 clones listed, about 80% are singletons. The sample consisted of CD4+ T cells from PBMCs cultured with HCoV-OC43 spike peptides, taken before COVID-19 vaccination. The subset denotes: HCoV-OC43 spike overlapping peptide pool stimulation. The sequence came from a human donor who received a COVID-19 vaccine. V and J are TRBV5-4 and TRBJ2-5; 14 bases are shared with TRBD2. The CDR3 nucleotides are TGTGCCAGCAGCCCCGGGACTAGCGGGGGAGGGGAGACCCAGTACTTC. Its translation is CASSPGTSGGGETQYF.